A selection of T cell receptor beta chains follows, all from one sample in a study of blood T cell repertoires in COVID-19. TCRdb's copy holds only in-frame clones and misses some; the assay was immunoSEQ multiplex PCR. The table shows under 300,000 clones, with approximately 90% occurring only once. Source material: PBMCs or T cells enriched from blood (not recorded which). These receptors were collected from a woman aged 30 to 39 with acute COVID-19. Each CDR3 is given without its conserved first and last residue.

V gene: TRBV7-9; J gene: TRBJ1-1; CDR3 protein: ASSPGTVEAF
V gene: TRBV28; J gene: TRBJ2-2; CDR3 protein: ASSFLGSTGELF
V gene: TRBV11-1; J gene: TRBJ2-1; CDR3 protein: ASSSPTEPFYNEQF
V gene: TRBV6-5; J gene: TRBJ2-5; CDR3 protein: ASSYRFGVGETQY
V gene: TRBV5-1; J gene: TRBJ1-1; CDR3 protein: ASSFEGLAEAF
V gene: TRBV6-5; J gene: TRBJ1-5; CDR3 protein: ASSSGFTQH
V gene: TRBV5-8; J gene: TRBJ1-1; CDR3 protein: ASSLARTPTNTEAF
V gene: TRBV18; J gene: TRBJ1-3; CDR3 protein: ASSPLSLDRGPSGNTIY
V gene: TRBV10-3; J gene: TRBJ2-2; CDR3 protein: AISRAGFEDTGELF
V gene: TRBV2; J gene: TRBJ1-1; CDR3 protein: ASGQAMNTEAF
V gene: TRBV28; J gene: TRBJ2-3; CDR3 protein: ASSPALAGVTDTQY
V gene: TRBV19; J gene: TRBJ2-2; CDR3 protein: ASSSPTGGDTGELF
V gene: TRBV20-1; J gene: TRBJ1-1; CDR3 protein: SASSPPGQGYTRNTEAF
V gene: TRBV7-2; J gene: TRBJ1-1; CDR3 protein: ASSARQGLAEAF
V gene: TRBV6-5; J gene: TRBJ1-1; CDR3 protein: ASSPTGGRTEAF
V gene: TRBV19; J gene: TRBJ2-7; CDR3 protein: ASMGGYSYEQY
V gene: TRBV11-1; J gene: TRBJ2-2; CDR3 protein: ASSPTSGNTGELF
V gene: TRBV19; J gene: TRBJ2-7; CDR3 protein: ASSRLPNYEQY
V gene: TRBV5-1; J gene: TRBJ2-7; CDR3 protein: ASSSPGQSYEQY
V gene: TRBV27; J gene: TRBJ1-5; CDR3 protein: ASSLYPGLSNQPQH
V gene: TRBV3-1/TRBV3-2; J gene: TRBJ1-2; CDR3 protein: ASSQAVRGLA
V gene: TRBV3-1/TRBV3-2; J gene: TRBJ1-6; CDR3 protein: ASSQEGRGNSPLH
V gene: TRBV7-2; J gene: TRBJ2-3; CDR3 protein: ASSPGLAGDTQY
V gene: TRBV7-9; J gene: TRBJ1-1; CDR3 protein: ASSRGTGDEAF
V gene: TRBV19; J gene: TRBJ2-5; CDR3 protein: ASSIAAIQQETQY
V gene: TRBV7-8; J gene: TRBJ1-2; CDR3 protein: ASSPRFGALGNYGYT
V gene: TRBV6-5; J gene: TRBJ1-3; CDR3 protein: ASFAVFSGNTIY
V gene: TRBV15; J gene: TRBJ1-6; CDR3 protein: ATSATTGANSPLH